These T cell receptor beta chains were read from a single sample in a study of neurological immune-mediated disorders. TCRdb independently ran MiXCR on the 5' RACE reads; one entry per CDR3 protein. The sample has approximately 30,000 distinct CDR3 sequences, around 15% seen once. The sample consisted of PBMCs. The receptors shown here come from a man between 65 and 85 years old in good health. Both conserved end residues are trimmed from each CDR3.

v_gene,CDR3aa
TRBV10-3,AISESGPFGQPQH
TRBV28,ASSSPALNTEAF
TRBV7-2,AISRGLLGDTQY
TRBV15,ATSRGDLRQQETQY
TRBV28,ASSLFPGAAREQY
TRBV20-1,SASSGKRLDNEQF
TRBV10-3,AISAGAVSGNTIY
TRBV2,ASSDLAAQETQY
TRBV20-1,SADRGGVGTEAF
TRBV12-3/TRBV12-4,ASSLTPTKQY
TRBV24-1,ATSDPLRPGPSTDTQY
TRBV12-3/TRBV12-4,ASSLIDGQGEYEQY